This T cell receptor beta chain was identified during a study of T-cell memory formation after mild COVID-19. Across the whole study: TCR clusters largely stayed donor specific.

The TCR alpha and TCR beta cDNA libraries, bearing sample barcodes and UMIs, were generated by 5'RACE using constant-segment primers. TCRdb redid the calling of the 5' RACE reads with MiXCR, one entry per CDR3 protein. The data hold under 350,000 distinct CDR3 sequences, with under 20% observed a single time. The CDR3 totals 15 residues. Per germline, CDR1 LGHNA and CDR2 YNFKEQ. Trimming removed 1 base from V and 6 bases from J, with 14 bases in between. This clonotype has just a few counts. The sample was PBMCs or a T cell subset sorted from them (not recorded which). The clonotype was recovered from a man younger than 35 who had mild COVID-19 (a few samples of this study predate the infection). Cell type and time point are not known. This rearrangement joins TRBV4-2 to TRBJ2-3; D is ambiguous. CDR3 nucleotide sequence: TGTGCCAGCAGCCAAGGGACGTCTGTCCCGGATACGCAGTATTTT. Translation: CASSQGTSVPDTQYF.